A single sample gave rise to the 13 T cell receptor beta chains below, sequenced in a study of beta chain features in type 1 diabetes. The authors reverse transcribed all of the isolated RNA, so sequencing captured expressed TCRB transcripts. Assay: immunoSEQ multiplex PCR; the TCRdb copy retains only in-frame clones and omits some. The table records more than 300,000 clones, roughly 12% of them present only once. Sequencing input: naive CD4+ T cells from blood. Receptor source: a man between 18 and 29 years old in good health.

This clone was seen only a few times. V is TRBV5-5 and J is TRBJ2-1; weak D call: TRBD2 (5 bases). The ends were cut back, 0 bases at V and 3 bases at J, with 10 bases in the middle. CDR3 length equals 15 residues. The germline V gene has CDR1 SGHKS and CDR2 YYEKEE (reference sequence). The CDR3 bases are TGTGCCAGCAGCTTGGTGGGAGTAGGCTACAATGAGCAGTTCTTC. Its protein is CASSLVGVGYNEQFF. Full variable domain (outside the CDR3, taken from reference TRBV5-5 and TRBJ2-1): DAGVTQSPTHLIKTRGQQVTLRCSPISGHKSVSWYQQVLGQGPQFIFQYYEKEERGRGNFPDRFSARQFPNYSSELNVNALLLGDSALYLCASSLVGVGYNEQFFGPGTRLTVL.

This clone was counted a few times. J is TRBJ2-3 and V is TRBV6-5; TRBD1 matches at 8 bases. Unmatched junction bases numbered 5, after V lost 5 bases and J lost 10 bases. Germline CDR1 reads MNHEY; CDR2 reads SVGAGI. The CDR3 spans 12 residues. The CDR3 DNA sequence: TGTGCCAGCAGTCGCGACAGGGGTTCGCAGTATTTT. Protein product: CASSRDRGSQYF.

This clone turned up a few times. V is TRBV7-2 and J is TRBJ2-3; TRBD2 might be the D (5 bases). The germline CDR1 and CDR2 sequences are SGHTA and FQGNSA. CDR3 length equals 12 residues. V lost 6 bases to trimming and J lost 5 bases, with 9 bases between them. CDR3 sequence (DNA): TGTGCCAGCAGGTCACTAGTAGATACGCAGTATTTT. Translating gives CASRSLVDTQYF. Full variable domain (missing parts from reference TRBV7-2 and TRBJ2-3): GAGVSQSPSNKVTEKGKDVELRCDPISGHTALYWYRQSLGQGLEFLIYFQGNSAPDKSGLPSDRFSAERTGGSVSTLTIQRTQQEDSAVYLCASRSLVDTQYFGPGTRLTVL.

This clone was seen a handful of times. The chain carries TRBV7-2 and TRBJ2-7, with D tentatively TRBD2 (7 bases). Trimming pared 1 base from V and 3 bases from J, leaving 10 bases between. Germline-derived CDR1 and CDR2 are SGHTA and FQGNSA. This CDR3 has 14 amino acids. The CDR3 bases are TGTGCCAGCAGCTTAGAGGGGGGGCTCTACGAGCAGTACTTC. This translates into CASSLEGGLYEQYF.

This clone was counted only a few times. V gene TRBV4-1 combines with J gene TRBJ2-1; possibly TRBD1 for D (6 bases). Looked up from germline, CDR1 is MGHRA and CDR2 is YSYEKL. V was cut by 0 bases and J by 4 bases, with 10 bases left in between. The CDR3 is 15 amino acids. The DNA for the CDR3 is TGCGCCAGCAGCCAAGAAGGTGGACAGTACAATGAGCAGTTCTTC. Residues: CASSQEGGQYNEQFF.

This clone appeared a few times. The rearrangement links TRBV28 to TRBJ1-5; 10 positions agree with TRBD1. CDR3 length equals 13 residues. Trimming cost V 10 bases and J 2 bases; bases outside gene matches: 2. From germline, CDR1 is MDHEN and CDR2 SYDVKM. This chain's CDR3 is CANGQGGNQPQHF. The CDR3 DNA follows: TGTGCCAACGGACAGGGGGGCAATCAGCCCCAGCATTTT. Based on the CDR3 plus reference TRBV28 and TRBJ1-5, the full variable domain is DVKVTQSSRYLVKRTGEKVFLECVQDMDHENMFWYRQDPGLGLRLIYFSYDVKMKEKGDIPEGYSVSREKKERFSLILESASTNQTSMYLCANGQGGNQPQHFGDGTRLSIL.

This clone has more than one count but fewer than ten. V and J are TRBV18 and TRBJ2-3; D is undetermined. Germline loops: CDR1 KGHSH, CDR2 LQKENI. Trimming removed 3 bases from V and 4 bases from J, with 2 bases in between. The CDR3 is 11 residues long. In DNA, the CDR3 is TGTGCCAGCTCACCCTCAGATACGCAGTATTTT. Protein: CASSPSDTQYF. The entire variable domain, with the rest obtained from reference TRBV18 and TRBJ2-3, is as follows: NAGVMQNPRHLVRRRGQEARLRCSPMKGHSHVYWYRQLPEEGLKFMVYLQKENIIDESGMPKERFSAEFPKEGPSILRIQQVVRGDSAAYFCASSPSDTQYFGPGTRLTVL.

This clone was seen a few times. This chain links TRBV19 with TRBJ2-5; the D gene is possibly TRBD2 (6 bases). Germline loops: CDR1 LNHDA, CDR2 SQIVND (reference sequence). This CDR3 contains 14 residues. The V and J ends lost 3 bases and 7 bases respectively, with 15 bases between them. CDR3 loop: CASSISGGLLTQYF. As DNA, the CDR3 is TGTGCCAGTAGTATCTCCGGGGGATTATTGACCCAGTACTTC.

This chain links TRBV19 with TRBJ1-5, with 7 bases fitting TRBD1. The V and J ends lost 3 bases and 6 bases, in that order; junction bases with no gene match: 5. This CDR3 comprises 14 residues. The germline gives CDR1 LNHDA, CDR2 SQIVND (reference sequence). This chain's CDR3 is CASSIEGAGQPQHF. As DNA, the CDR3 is TGTGCCAGTAGTATTGAGGGGGCTGGTCAGCCCCAGCATTTT.

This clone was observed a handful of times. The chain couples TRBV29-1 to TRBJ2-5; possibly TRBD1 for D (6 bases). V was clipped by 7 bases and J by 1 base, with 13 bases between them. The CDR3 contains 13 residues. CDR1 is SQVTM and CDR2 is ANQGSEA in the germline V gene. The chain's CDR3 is CSAAGTFQETQYF. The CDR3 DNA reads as TGCAGCGCTGCTGGGACATTCCAAGAGACCCAGTACTTC.

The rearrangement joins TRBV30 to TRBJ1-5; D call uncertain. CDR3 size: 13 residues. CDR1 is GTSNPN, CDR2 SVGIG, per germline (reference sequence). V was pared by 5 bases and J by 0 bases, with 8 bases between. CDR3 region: CAWAGYSNQPQHF. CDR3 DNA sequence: TGTGCCTGGGCCGGTTATAGCAATCAGCCCCAGCATTTT.

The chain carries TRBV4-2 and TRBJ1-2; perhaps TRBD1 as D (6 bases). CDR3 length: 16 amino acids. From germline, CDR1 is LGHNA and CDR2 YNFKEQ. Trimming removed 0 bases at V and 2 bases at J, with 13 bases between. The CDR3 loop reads CASSQDPPGANYGYTF. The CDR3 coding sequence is TGTGCCAGCAGCCAAGATCCCCCAGGGGCAAACTATGGCTACACCTTC.

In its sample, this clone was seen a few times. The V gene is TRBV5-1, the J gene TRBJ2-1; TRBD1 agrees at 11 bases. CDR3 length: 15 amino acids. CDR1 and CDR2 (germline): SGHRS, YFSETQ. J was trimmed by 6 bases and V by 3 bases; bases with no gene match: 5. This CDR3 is CASSSTGTGGNEQFF. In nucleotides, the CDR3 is TGCGCCAGCAGCTCCACCGGGACAGGGGGCAATGAGCAGTTCTTC. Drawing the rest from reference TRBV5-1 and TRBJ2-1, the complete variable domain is KAGVTQTPRYLIKTRGQQVTLSCSPISGHRSVSWYQQTPGQGLQFLFEYFSETQRNKGNFPGRFSGRQFSNSRSEMNVSTLELGDSALYLCASSSTGTGGNEQFFGPGTRLTVL.